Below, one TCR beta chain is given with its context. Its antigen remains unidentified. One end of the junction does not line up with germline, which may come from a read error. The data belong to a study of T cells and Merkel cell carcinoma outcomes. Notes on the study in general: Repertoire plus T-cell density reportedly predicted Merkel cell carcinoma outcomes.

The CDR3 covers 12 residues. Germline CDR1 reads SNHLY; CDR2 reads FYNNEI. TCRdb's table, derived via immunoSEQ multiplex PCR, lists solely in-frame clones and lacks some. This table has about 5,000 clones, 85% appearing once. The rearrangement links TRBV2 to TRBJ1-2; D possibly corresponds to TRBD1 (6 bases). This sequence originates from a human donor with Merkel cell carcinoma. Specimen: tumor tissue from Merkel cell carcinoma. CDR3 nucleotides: TGTGCCAGCAGTCTCCACTCCGACAGGAACCTCTTC. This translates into CASSLHSDRNLF. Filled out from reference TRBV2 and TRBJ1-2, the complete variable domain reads EPEVTQTPSHQVTQMGQEVILRCVPISNHLYFYWYRQILGQKVEFLVSFYNNEISEKSEIFDDQFSVERPDGSNFTLKIRSTKLEDSAMYFCASSLHSDRNLFGSGTRLTVV.